The text below deals with one T cell receptor beta chain. Data came from immunoSEQ multiplex PCR; TCRdb stores just in-frame clones and leaves some out. The data contain tens of thousands of clones, 55% to 75% of them singletons. The CDR3 contains 16 residues. Germline V gives CDR1 SGHVS, CDR2 FNYEAQ. V was pared by 8 bases and J by 1 base, with 18 bases between. This specimen comes from a study of radiotherapy plus CTLA-4 blockade in lung cancer. Sequencing was performed on peripheral blood, taken from a patient treated with radiotherapy plus ipilimumab. The chain links TRBV7-6 to TRBJ1-3, with D tentatively TRBD1 (5 bases). This TCR derives from a human donor with non-small cell lung cancer who had stable disease on radiotherapy plus ipilimumab. The CDR3 DNA is TGTGCCAGCTCCCGGGGGGTCCCGAATTCTGGAAACACCATATATTTT. Translated: CASSRGVPNSGNTIYF.